The 9 T cell receptor beta chains presented below share a single source sample, sequenced in a study of PD-1 blockade in mismatch repair-deficient tumors. Some clones are missing from TCRdb's copy, which holds only in-frame ones; the method was immunoSEQ multiplex PCR. This table has tens of thousands of clones, around four fifths appearing once. The specimen was PBMCs, collected about 40 weeks after starting pembrolizumab. These receptors all come from an adult with mismatch repair-deficient cancer.

The chain employs TRBV5-1 and TRBJ2-5, with TRBD2 as a possible D gene (6 bases). Germline values: CDR1 SGHRS, CDR2 YFSETQ. This CDR3 contains 14 residues. Between the trimmed V and J ends, which lost 2 bases and 1 base, there was a span of 9 bases. The CDR3 loop is CASSLTSIQETQYF. The DNA for the CDR3 is TGCGCCAGCAGCTTAACTAGCATCCAAGAGACCCAGTACTTC.

The rearrangement uses TRBV5-5 and TRBJ2-4, with a possible D match to TRBD1 (6 bases). The CDR3 loop spans 17 amino acids. The ends were cut back, 2 bases at V and 0 bases at J, with 15 bases in the middle. The germline CDR1 and CDR2 sequences are SGHKS and YYEKEE (reference sequence). CDR3 DNA: TGTGCCAGCAGCTTAAACCCGCAGGGGCCAGCCAAAAACATTCAGTACTTC. This translates into CASSLNPQGPAKNIQYF.

The V call is TRBV27, the J call TRBJ2-3, with 9 bases aligning to TRBD1. V shed 4 bases, J shed 7 bases, and the junction held 6 bases outside the gene matches. Germline CDR1 and CDR2: MNHEY and SMNVEV (reference sequence). The CDR3 sequence is 14 residues long. The CDR3 reads CASSSRDRANTQYF. CDR3 in DNA: TGTGCCAGCAGTTCCCGGGACAGGGCTAATACGCAGTATTTT.

Regarding this clone: Other DNA sequences in this sample translate to the same CDR3. The gene calls are TRBV19 and TRBJ2-3, with TRBD1 as a possible D gene (6 bases). This CDR3 has 14 residues. V was trimmed by 9 bases and J by 5 bases, leaving 18 bases between them. Germline V gives CDR1 LNHDA, CDR2 SQIVND (reference sequence). In nucleotides, the CDR3 is TGTGCCAGCCGAGACAGGTCCCGCGGAGATACGCAGTATTTT. Translation: CASRDRSRGDTQYF.

This chain uses TRBV9 with TRBJ1-1; TRBD1 is a possible D gene (6 bases). V was pared by 2 bases and J by 3 bases, with 11 bases between. Looked up from germline, CDR1 is SGDLS and CDR2 is YYNGEE. The CDR3 is 14 residues long. Written as DNA, the CDR3 is TGTGCCAGCAGCGTTACAGGGTTGGACACTGAAGCTTTCTTT. Translating it yields CASSVTGLDTEAFF.

Here the CDR3 DNA reads TGCAGTGCTAGACTAGTCAATGAGCAGTTCTTC. Amino acid sequence: CSARLVNEQFF. The chain joins TRBV20-1 to TRBJ2-1, with D unclear. The CDR3 consists of 11 residues. The V gene lost 2 bases and the J gene lost 6 bases, with 5 bases spanning the gap. The germline CDR1 and CDR2 sequences are DFQATT and SNEGSKA (reference sequence).

This chain uses TRBV27 with TRBJ1-4; 10 bases line up with TRBD1. This CDR3 has 17 amino acids. Germline V gene lookup returns CDR1 MNHEY and CDR2 SMNVEV (reference sequence). J lost 8 bases, V lost 4 bases, and 13 bases had no gene match. In DNA form, the CDR3 reads TGTGCCAGCAGTTCTCAAGGACAGGGGGTTGAGGACGAAAAACTGTTTTTT. It encodes CASSSQGQGVEDEKLFF.

This clone was picked up one time. V usage is TRBV18 and J usage is TRBJ1-2, with 7 bases that match TRBD1. The CDR3 spans 13 residues. Looked up from germline, CDR1 is KGHSH and CDR2 is LQKENI. V lost 3 bases and J lost 8; bases outside the gene matches: 6. As DNA, the CDR3 is TGTGCCAGCTCACCGGACAGGTTCCAAGGCTACACCTTC. This encodes CASSPDRFQGYTF.

The chain recombines TRBV5-6 with TRBJ2-3; 7 positions match TRBD1. V lost 1 base to trimming and J lost 1 base; unmatched junction nucleotides: 6. The length of the CDR3 is 16 residues. The germline gives CDR1 SGHDT, CDR2 YYEEEE. CDR3 nucleotides: TGTGCCAGCAGCTTGCAACAGGGGTTTGGCACAGATACGCAGTATTTT. The encoded protein is CASSLQQGFGTDTQYF.